What follows describes a single T cell receptor (beta chain). This specimen comes from a study of blood T cell repertoires in COVID-19. Study details: The United States, Italy and Spain were the sources of the acute and convalescent COVID-19 samples.

Here immunoSEQ multiplex PCR was the method, and the copy in TCRdb shows in-frame clones only, minus some. The sample yields about 430,000 clones, 85% to 90% seen once. CDR3 size: 15 residues. Trimming at V came to 0 bases and at J to 3 bases, leaving 4 bases not matched to a gene. The germline gives CDR1 LGHNA, CDR2 YSLEER. Sequencing was carried out using PBMCs or T cells enriched from blood (not recorded which). The receptor was isolated from a woman aged 30 to 39 with acute COVID-19. This sequence joins TRBV4-3 and TRBJ2-7; TRBD2 matches at 8 bases. This CDR3 reads CASSQEYGGGYEQYF. The DNA of the CDR3 is TGCGCCAGCAGCCAAGAATACGGGGGGGGCTACGAGCAGTACTTC.